This T cell receptor beta chain was sequenced for a study of Ad26.COV2.S vaccination and SARS-CoV-2 variants. This clone was seen just once. Other DNA sequences in the sample encode the same CDR3. Sequencing was performed with immunoSEQ multiplex PCR; in TCRdb, only in-frame clones are kept and a portion is missing. The table includes about 320,000 clones, roughly 86% detected once. The treatment: roughly 18 received Ad26.COV2.S at low or high dose, single or two shots; 5 received placebo; per-sample allocation not given. The investigators took samples on day 63 after the first vaccine or placebo injection. V lost 6 bases, J lost 0 bases, and 5 bases lay in between. The CDR3 covers 13 residues. Per germline, CDR1 KGHSH and CDR2 LQKENI.

The source material was peripheral blood, sampled in a trial of Ad26.COV2.S vaccine versus placebo. The chain employs TRBV18 and TRBJ2-2, with no clear D. This sequence was found in a person between 18 and 65 years old who received the Ad26.COV2.S COVID-19 vaccine or a placebo. This chain's CDR3 is CASSPPNTGELFF. As DNA, the CDR3 is TGTGCCAGCTCTCCTCCGAACACCGGGGAGCTGTTTTTT.